The present entry profiles one T cell receptor beta chain with its context. This record comes from a study of cytomegalovirus exposure and HLA in healthy donors. Study-wide background: Prior work identified around 100 million unique TCR beta sequences in some 180 million T cells. Within the Caucasian-associated ancestry cluster were 81% of the approximately 400 genotyped donors.

PCR involved 60 Vbeta and 13 Jbeta primers. Produced via immunoSEQ multiplex PCR; TCRdb's table is partial and in-frame only. The sample includes 150,000 to 200,000 clones, around 78% of them seen just once. The CDR3 is 16 residues long. The V and J ends lost 5 bases and 0 bases respectively, with 14 bases between them. Germline-derived CDR1 and CDR2 are SEHNR and FQNEAQ (reference sequence). This clonotype was obtained from a woman aged 50 to 60 in good health and CMV-seropositive. Sequenced sample: PBMCs. The rearrangement uses TRBV7-9 and TRBJ1-3, with a weak D call TRBD1 (5 bases). CDR3 amino acids: CASSAYRGNSGNTIYF. The CDR3 nucleotides read TGTGCCAGCAGCGCGTACCGGGGGAACTCTGGAAACACCATATATTTT.